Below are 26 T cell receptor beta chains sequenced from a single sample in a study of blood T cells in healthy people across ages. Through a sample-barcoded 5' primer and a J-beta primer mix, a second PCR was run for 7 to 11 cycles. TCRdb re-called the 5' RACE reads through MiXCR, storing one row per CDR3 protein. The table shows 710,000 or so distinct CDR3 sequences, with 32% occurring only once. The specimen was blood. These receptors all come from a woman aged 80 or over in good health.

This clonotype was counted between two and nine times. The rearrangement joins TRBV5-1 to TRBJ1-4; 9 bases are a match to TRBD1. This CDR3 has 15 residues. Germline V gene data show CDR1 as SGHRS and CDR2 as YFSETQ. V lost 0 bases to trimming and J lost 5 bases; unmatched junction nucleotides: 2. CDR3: CASSLDGQGNEKLFF. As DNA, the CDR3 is TGCGCCAGCAGCTTGGACGGACAGGGGAATGAAAAACTGTTTTTT.

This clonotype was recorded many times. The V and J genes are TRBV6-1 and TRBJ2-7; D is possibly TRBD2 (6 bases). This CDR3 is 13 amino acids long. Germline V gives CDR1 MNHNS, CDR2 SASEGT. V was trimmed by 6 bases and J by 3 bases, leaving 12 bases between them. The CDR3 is CASRASVDYEQYF. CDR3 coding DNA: TGTGCCAGCAGGGCTAGCGTCGACTACGAGCAGTACTTC.

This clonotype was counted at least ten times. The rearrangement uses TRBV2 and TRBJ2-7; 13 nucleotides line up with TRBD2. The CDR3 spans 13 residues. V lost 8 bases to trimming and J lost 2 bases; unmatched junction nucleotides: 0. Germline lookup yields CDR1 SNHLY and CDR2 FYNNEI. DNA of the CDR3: TGTGCCAGCGGGACTAGCGGGGCCTACGAGCAGTACTTC. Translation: CASGTSGAYEQYF.

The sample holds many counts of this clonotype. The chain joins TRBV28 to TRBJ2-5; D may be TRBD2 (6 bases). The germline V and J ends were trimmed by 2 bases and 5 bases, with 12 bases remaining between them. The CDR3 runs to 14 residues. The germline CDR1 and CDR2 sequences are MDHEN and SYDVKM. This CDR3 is CASSLHRERETQYF. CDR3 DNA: TGTGCCAGCAGTTTACACCGGGAGAGGGAGACCCAGTACTTC.

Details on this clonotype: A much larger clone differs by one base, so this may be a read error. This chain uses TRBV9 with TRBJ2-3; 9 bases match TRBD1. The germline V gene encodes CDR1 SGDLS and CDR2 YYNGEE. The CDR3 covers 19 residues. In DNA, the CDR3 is TGTGTCAGCAGCGTCACAGTGTCCGGGACAGGGCCACCCACAGATACGCAGTATTTT. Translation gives CVSSVTVSGTGPPTDTQYF. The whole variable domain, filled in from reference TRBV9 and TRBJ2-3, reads DSGVTQTPKHLITATGQRVTLRCSPRSGDLSVYWYQQSLDQGLQFLIQYYNGEERAKGNILERFSAQQFPDLHSELNLSSLELGDSALYFCVSSVTVSGTGPPTDTQYFGPGTRLTVL.

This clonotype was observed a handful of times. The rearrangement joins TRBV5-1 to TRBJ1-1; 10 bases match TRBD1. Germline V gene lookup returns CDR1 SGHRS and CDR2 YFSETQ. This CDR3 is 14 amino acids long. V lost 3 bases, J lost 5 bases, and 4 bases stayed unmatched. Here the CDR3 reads CASSYRDRGTEAFF. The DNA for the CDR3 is TGCGCCAGCAGCTACCGGGACAGGGGAACTGAAGCTTTCTTT.

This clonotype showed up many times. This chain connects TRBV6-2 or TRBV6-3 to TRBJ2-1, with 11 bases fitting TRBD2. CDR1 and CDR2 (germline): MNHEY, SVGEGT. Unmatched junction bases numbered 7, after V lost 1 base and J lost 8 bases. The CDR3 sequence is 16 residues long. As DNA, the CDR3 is TGTGCCAGCAGTTACTGGGGTAGCGGGGGGGCCGATGAGCAGTTCTTC. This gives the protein CASSYWGSGGADEQFF.

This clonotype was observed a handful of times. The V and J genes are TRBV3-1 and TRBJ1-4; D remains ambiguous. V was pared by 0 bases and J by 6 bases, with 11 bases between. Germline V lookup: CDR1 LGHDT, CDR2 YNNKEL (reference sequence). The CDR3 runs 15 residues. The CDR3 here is CASSQEGFLDEKLFF. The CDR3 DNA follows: TGTGCCAGCAGCCAAGAAGGGTTTTTGGATGAAAAACTGTTTTTT.

The CDR3 is CSARDGFYGYTF. CDR3 nucleotide sequence: TGCAGTGCTAGAGATGGGTTCTATGGCTACACCTTC. The V call is TRBV20-1, the J call TRBJ1-2; D is unresolved. The CDR3 runs 12 residues. CDR1 and CDR2 from the germline V gene are DFQATT and SNEGSKA (reference sequence). V dropped 0 bases and J dropped 4 bases, with 6 bases sitting between them.

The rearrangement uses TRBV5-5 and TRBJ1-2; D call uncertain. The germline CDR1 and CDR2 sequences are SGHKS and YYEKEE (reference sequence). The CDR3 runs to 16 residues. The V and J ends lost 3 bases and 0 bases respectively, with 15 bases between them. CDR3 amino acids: CASSSVIGDANYGYTF. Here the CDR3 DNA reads TGTGCCAGCAGCTCGGTGATTGGGGATGCTAACTATGGCTACACCTTC.

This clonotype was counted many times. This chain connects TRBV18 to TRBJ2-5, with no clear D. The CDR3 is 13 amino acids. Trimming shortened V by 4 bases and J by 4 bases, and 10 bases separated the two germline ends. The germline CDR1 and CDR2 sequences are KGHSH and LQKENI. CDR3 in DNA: TGTGCCAGCTCACGTAGGATGGGAGAGACCCAGTACTTC. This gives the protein CASSRRMGETQYF.

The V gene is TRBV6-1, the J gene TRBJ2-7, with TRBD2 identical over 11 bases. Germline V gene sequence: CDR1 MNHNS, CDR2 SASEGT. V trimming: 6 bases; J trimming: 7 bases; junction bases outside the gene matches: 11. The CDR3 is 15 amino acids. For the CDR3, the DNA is TGTGCCAGCAGCTCGGGACTAGCGGATTACAATGAGCAGTACTTC. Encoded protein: CASSSGLADYNEQYF.

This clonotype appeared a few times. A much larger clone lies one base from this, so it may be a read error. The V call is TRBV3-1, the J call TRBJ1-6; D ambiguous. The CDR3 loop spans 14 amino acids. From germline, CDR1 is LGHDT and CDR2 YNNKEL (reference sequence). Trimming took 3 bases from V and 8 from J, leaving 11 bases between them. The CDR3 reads CASSHVAGDSPLHF. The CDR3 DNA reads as TGTGCCAGCAGCCACGTAGCAGGAGATTCACCCCTCCACTTT.

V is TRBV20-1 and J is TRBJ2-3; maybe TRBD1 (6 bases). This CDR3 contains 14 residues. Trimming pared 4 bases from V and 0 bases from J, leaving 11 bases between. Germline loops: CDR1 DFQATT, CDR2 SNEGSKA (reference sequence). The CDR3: CSAIDRGSTDTQYF. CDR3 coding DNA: TGCAGTGCTATCGATAGGGGGAGCACAGATACGCAGTATTTT.

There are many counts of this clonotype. CDR3 nucleotides: TGTGCCAGCAGCTTTGGGCTGAAAGGCACAGATACGCAGTATTTT. As protein: CASSFGLKGTDTQYF. J is TRBJ2-3 and V is TRBV7-9; D ambiguous. V lost 3 bases to trimming and J lost 1 base, with 11 bases between them. CDR1 is SEHNR, CDR2 FQNEAQ, per germline (reference sequence). The CDR3 runs to 15 residues.

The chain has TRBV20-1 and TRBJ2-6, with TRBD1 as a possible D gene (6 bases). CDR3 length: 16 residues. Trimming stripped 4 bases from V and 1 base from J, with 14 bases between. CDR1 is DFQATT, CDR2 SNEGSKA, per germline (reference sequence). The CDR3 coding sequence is TGCAGTGCTACCGGACAGCCTACATCTGGGGCCAACGTCCTGACTTTC. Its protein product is CSATGQPTSGANVLTF.

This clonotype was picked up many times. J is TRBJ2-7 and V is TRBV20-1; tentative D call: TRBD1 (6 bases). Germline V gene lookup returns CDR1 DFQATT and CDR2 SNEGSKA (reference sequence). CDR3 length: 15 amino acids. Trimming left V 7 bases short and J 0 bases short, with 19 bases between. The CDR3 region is CSETRLGGTSYEQYF. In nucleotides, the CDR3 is TGCAGTGAAACCAGGTTAGGGGGAACCTCCTACGAGCAGTACTTC.

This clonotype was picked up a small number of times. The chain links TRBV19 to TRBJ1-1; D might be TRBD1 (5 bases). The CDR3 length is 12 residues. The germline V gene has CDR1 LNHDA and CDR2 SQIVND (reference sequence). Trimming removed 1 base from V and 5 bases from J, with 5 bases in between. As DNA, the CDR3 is TGTGCCAGTAGTATAGCAGGGACTGAAGCTTTCTTT. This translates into CASSIAGTEAFF.

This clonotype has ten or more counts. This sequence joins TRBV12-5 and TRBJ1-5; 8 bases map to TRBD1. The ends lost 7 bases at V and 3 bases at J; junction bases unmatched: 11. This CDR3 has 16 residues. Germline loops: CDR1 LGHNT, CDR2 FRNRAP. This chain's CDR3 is CASAFRQGADNQPQHF. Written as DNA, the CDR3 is TGTGCTAGTGCCTTCCGGCAGGGGGCGGACAATCAGCCCCAGCATTTT.

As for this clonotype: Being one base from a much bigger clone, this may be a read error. Written as DNA, the CDR3 is TGCAGGGCTACAGGATCCTCTAACGAGCAGTACTTC. Translated: CRATGSSNEQYF. This rearrangement joins TRBV20-1 to TRBJ2-7; TRBD1 might be the D (5 bases). Germline CDR1 DFQATT, CDR2 SNEGSKA (reference sequence). This CDR3 spans 12 amino acids.

The CDR3 region is CASSGFLSGSPSDEQFF. Here the CDR3 DNA reads TGTGCCAGTAGTGGCTTCCTCAGCGGGAGTCCTTCCGATGAGCAGTTCTTC. V is TRBV19 and J is TRBJ2-1; 8 nucleotides align to TRBD2. Germline V gene lookup returns CDR1 LNHDA and CDR2 SQIVND (reference sequence). This CDR3 region has 17 residues. The ends lost 5 bases at V and 8 bases at J; junction bases unmatched: 17. The full variable domain, with the rest looked up from reference TRBV19 and TRBJ2-1, is DGGITQSPKYLFRKEGQNVTLSCEQNLNHDAMYWYRQDPGQGLRLIYYSQIVNDFQKGDIAEGYSVSREKKESFPLTVTSAQKNPTAFYLCASSGFLSGSPSDEQFFGPGTRLTVL.

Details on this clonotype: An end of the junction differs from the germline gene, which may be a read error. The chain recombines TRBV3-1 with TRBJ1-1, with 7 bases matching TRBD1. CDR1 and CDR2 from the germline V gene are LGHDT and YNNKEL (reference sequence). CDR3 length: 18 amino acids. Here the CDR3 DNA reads TGTGCCAGCAGCCAAGACTACTCCTGGACAGGATTGAACACTGAGGCTTTCTTT. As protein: CASSQDYSWTGLNTEAFF.

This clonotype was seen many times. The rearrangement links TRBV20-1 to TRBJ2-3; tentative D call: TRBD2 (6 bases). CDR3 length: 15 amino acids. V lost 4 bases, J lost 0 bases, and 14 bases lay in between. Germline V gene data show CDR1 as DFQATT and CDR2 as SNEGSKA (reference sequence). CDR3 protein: CSANGLAGSTDTQYF. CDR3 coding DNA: TGCAGTGCTAATGGCCTCGCGGGGAGCACAGATACGCAGTATTTT.

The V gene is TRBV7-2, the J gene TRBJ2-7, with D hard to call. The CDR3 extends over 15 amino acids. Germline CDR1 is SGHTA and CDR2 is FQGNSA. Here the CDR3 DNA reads TGTGCCAGCAGCTTAAGGATCGGGCGCTCCTACGAGCAGCACGTC. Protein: CASSLRIGRSYEQHV.

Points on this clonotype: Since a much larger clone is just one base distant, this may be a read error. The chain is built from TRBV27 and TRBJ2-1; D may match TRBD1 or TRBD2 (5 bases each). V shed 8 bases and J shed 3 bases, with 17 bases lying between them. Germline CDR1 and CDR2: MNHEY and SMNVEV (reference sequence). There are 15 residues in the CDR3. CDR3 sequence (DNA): TGTGCCAGCTCGAAGGGGTCTCGGGACTACAATGAGCAGTTCTTC. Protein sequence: CASSKGSRDYNEQFF.

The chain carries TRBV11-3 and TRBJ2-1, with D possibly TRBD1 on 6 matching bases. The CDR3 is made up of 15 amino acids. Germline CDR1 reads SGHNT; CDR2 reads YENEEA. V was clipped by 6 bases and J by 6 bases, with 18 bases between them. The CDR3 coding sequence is TGTGCCAGCAGTAACGGACAGAAATGGGGCAATGAGCAGTTCTTC. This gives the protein CASSNGQKWGNEQFF.